This TCR beta chain was sequenced during a study of blood T cell repertoires in COVID-19. Study-wide background: Collection of acute and convalescent COVID-19 samples took place in the United States, Italy and Spain. Nucleic acid was either cDNA or gDNA, and it came from T cells, B-cell-depleted T cells, or PBMCs.

The CDR3 is 13 residues long. V dropped 10 bases and J dropped 5 bases, with 17 bases sitting between them. Per germline, CDR1 ENHRY and CDR2 SYGVKD. Original processing notes: Estimation of nucleated cell counts relied on the amplification of reference gene primers. TCRdb's table, derived via immunoSEQ multiplex PCR, lists solely in-frame clones and lacks some. The V and J calls and clone size come from that table; D and trimming were worked out from the DNA. Here the sample spans about 68,000 clones, roughly 85% being singletons. Sequences were obtained from peripheral blood. This chain uses TRBV10-3 with TRBJ2-5; no definite D call. The sequence came from a man aged 50 to 59 with acute or convalescent COVID-19. The chain's CDR3 is CATKRSLQETQYF. The CDR3, as DNA: TGTGCCACCAAGAGGAGTCTCCAGGAGACCCAGTACTTC.